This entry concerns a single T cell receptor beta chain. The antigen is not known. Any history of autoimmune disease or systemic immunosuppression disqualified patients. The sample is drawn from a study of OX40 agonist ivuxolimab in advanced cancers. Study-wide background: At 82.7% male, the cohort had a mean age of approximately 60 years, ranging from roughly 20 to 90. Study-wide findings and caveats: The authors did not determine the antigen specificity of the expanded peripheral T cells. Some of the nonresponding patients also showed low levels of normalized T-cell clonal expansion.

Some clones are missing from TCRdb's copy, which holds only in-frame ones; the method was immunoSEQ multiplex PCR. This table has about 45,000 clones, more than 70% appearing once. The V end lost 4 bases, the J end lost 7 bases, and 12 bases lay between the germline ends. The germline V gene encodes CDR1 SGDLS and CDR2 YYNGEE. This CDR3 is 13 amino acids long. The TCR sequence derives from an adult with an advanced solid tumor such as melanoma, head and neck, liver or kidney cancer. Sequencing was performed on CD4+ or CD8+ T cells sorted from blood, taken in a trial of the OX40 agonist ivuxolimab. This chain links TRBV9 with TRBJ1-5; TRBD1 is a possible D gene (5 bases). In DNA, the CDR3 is TGTGCCAGCAGCCCTAGGGAGGGGCAGCCCCAGCATTTT. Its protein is CASSPREGQPQHF. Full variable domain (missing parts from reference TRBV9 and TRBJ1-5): DSGVTQTPKHLITATGQRVTLRCSPRSGDLSVYWYQQSLDQGLQFLIQYYNGEERAKGNILERFSAQQFPDLHSELNLSSLELGDSALYFCASSPREGQPQHFGDGTRLSIL.